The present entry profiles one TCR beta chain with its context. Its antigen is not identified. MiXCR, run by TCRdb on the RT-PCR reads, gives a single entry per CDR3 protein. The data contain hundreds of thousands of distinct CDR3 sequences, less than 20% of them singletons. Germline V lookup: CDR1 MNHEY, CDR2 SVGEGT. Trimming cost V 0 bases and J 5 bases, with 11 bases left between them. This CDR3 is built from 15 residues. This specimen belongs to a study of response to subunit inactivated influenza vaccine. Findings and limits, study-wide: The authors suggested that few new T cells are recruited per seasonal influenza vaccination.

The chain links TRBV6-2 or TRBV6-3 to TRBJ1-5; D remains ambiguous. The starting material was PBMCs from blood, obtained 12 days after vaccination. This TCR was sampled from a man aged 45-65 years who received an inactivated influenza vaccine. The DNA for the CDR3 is TGTGCCAGCAGTTACTCCCCTCCGGGCGATCAGCCCCAGCATTTT. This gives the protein CASSYSPPGDQPQHF.